Listed here are 26 T cell receptor beta chains from one sample, sequenced in a study of TIL therapy for anti-PD-1-resistant metastatic lung cancer. Time point meaning: pre-treatment sample, taken before nivolumab and TIL therapy. Sequencing used immunoSEQ v3. Profiling relied on immunoSEQ multiplex PCR, and the TCRdb table lists in-frame clones only, not all of them. Of about 32,000 clones listed, 74% are singletons. This specimen consisted of blood, obtained at baseline. These receptors were taken from a woman aged 30 to 85 with non-small cell lung cancer.

The V gene is TRBV7-8, the J gene TRBJ2-3; no clear D. V lost 3 bases to trimming and J lost 2 bases, with 12 bases between them. The germline gives CDR1 SGHVS, CDR2 FQNEAQ. This CDR3 region has 15 residues. CDR3 in amino acids: CASSFRASATDTQYF. For the CDR3, the DNA is TGTGCCAGCAGCTTCCGAGCTTCCGCCACAGATACGCAGTATTTT.

J is TRBJ2-3 and V is TRBV6-1, with D unresolved. V was pared by 6 bases and J by 4 bases, with 2 bases between. This CDR3 contains 10 residues. Germline-derived CDR1 and CDR2 are MNHNS and SASEGT. The CDR3 DNA reads as TGTGCCAGCAGGGCAGATACGCAGTATTTT. Its translation is CASRADTQYF.

This chain uses TRBV10-2 with TRBJ1-1; 7 bases are a match to TRBD1. The CDR3 consists of 14 residues. The germline gives CDR1 WSHSY, CDR2 SAAADI. V trimming: 6 bases; J trimming: 4 bases; junction bases outside the gene matches: 8. DNA of the CDR3: TGCGCCAGCAGGGAAGGGGGCGTGAGCACTGAAGCTTTCTTT. Translating gives CASREGGVSTEAFF.

CDR3 sequence (DNA): TGTGCCAGCTCACCGGGGACACCCCTTAGGGCAGATACGCAGTATTTT. This codes for CASSPGTPLRADTQYF. The rearrangement uses TRBV18 and TRBJ2-3, with D possibly matching TRBD1 (6 bases). Germline lookup yields CDR1 KGHSH and CDR2 LQKENI. The CDR3 contains 16 residues. The ends were cut back, 3 bases at V and 4 bases at J, with 17 bases in the middle.

The CDR3 loop is CASTPLEVANYGYTF. The CDR3 region has the DNA TGTGCCAGCACTCCACTGGAGGTAGCGAACTATGGCTACACCTTC. This chain joins TRBV27 and TRBJ1-2, with no clear D. There are 15 residues in the CDR3. V was cut by 7 bases and J by 2 bases, with 17 bases left in between. Per the germline V gene, CDR1 is MNHEY and CDR2 is SMNVEV (reference sequence).

The chain couples TRBV27 to TRBJ1-2, with D unresolved. V lost 7 bases and J lost 2, with 17 bases in between. The CDR3 runs 15 residues. The germline V gene has CDR1 MNHEY and CDR2 SMNVEV (reference sequence). The DNA of the CDR3 is TGTGCCAGCAAGGGTCAGCTCACGTCAAACTATGGCTACACCTTC. Residues: CASKGQLTSNYGYTF.

This sequence joins TRBV29-1 and TRBJ2-3; weak D call: TRBD2 (6 bases). Germline CDR1 SQVTM, CDR2 ANQGSEA. Deletions cut 0 bases from V and 4 bases from J, with 11 bases between. The length of the CDR3 is 14 residues. CDR3 sequence reads: CSVEDPGRSDTQYF. The DNA of the CDR3 is TGCAGCGTTGAAGATCCCGGGAGATCAGATACGCAGTATTTT.

V and J are TRBV18 and TRBJ2-1, with D possibly being TRBD1 (5 bases). V was cut by 6 bases and J by 8 bases, with 14 bases left in between. CDR1 KGHSH and CDR2 LQKENI come from the germline V gene. The CDR3 length is 13 residues. The CDR3 coding sequence is TGTGCCAGCTCCCCCAGGGTCTCGGATGAGCAGTTCTTC. Translated: CASSPRVSDEQFF.

This sequence joins TRBV12-5 and TRBJ2-5; D possibly matches TRBD1 or TRBD2 (6 bases each). Germline assignment: CDR1 LGHNT and CDR2 FRNRAP. There are 15 residues in the CDR3. V lost 1 base, J lost 3 bases, and 12 bases lay in between. CDR3 sequence (DNA): TGTGCTAGTGGTTTGGCTCTAGGGGGGAAAGAGACCCAGTACTTC. Its translation: CASGLALGGKETQYF.

The chain uses TRBV10-2 and TRBJ2-7; 7 nucleotides line up with TRBD1. In germline, CDR1 is WSHSY, CDR2 SAAADI. The CDR3 sequence is 15 residues long. Trimming at V came to 7 bases and at J to 2 bases, leaving 11 bases not matched to a gene. Here the CDR3 reads CASKGTASPTYEQYF. DNA of the CDR3: TGCGCCAGCAAGGGGACAGCATCCCCCACCTACGAGCAGTACTTC.

The chain recombines TRBV11-1 with TRBJ2-1; no clear D gene. This CDR3 region has 14 residues. Germline V gene sequence: CDR1 SGHAT, CDR2 FQDESV (reference sequence). Between the trimmed V and J ends, which lost 1 base and 4 bases, there was a span of 8 bases. The chain's CDR3 is CASSLGTNYNEQFF. In DNA form, the CDR3 reads TGTGCCAGCAGCTTAGGGACGAATTACAATGAGCAGTTCTTC.

The CDR3 DNA is TGTGCCAGCAGTCTCCGACAGGGATCCAATGAGCAGTTCTTC. This gives the protein CASSLRQGSNEQFF. The chain recombines TRBV6-6 with TRBJ2-1, with 7 nucleotides matching TRBD1. J gave up 6 bases and V 5 bases, and 7 bases lay outside the gene matches. Germline V gives CDR1 MNHNY, CDR2 SVGAGI (reference sequence). The CDR3 length is 14 residues.

This clone is labeled medium-sized. The chain links TRBV10-2 to TRBJ2-7; no clear D. CDR1 is WSHSY, CDR2 SAAADI, per germline. The CDR3 totals 12 residues. Trimming took off 7 bases at V and 3 bases at J, with 10 bases between the two ends. The CDR3 sequence is CASTQDLYEQYF. The CDR3 DNA follows: TGCGCCAGCACGCAGGACCTCTACGAGCAGTACTTC.

This clone was detected a few times. The V gene is TRBV7-9, the J gene TRBJ2-7; D ambiguous. This CDR3 has 11 amino acids. The V gene's germline CDR1 is SEHNR and CDR2 FQNEAQ (reference sequence). Trimming removed 5 bases from V and 0 bases from J, with 2 bases in between. CDR3 coding DNA: TGTGCCAGCAGCGACTCCTACGAGCAGTACTTC. Translation: CASSDSYEQYF.

This rearrangement joins TRBV5-3 to TRBJ2-2; 8 positions match TRBD1. TRBV5-3 qualifies as an ORF whose function is uncertain. Germline trimming cut 3 bases from V and 6 bases from J; bases unmatched to any gene: 13. The CDR3 has 17 residues. The CDR3 coding sequence is TGTGCCAGAAGCTGTTCAGGGGGCCTCCTCGTAGCCGGGGAGCTGTTTTTT. Protein: CARSCSGGLLVAGELFF.

Written as DNA, the CDR3 is TGCGCCAGCAGCCAAGAGGGGGACGGGCAATCCCAAGAGACCCAGTACTTC. The encoded protein is CASSQEGDGQSQETQYF. The V and J genes are TRBV4-1 and TRBJ2-5; D may match TRBD1 or TRBD2 (5 bases each). Germline values: CDR1 MGHRA, CDR2 YSYEKL. The V end was cut by 0 bases, the J end by 1 base, with 15 bases between. The CDR3 length is 17 residues.

This chain links TRBV6-4 with TRBJ2-1, with 8 bases aligning to TRBD2. Trimming removed 0 bases from V and 10 bases from J; junction bases left unmatched: 8. This CDR3 comprises 15 residues. The V gene's germline CDR1 is MRHNA and CDR2 SNTAGT. The CDR3 sequence: CASSDSSFGRGEQFF. As DNA, the CDR3 is TGTGCCAGCAGTGACTCGAGTTTCGGGAGGGGCGAGCAGTTCTTC.

J is TRBJ1-2 and V is TRBV27; D possibly corresponds to TRBD1 (5 bases). V gave up 4 bases and J gave up 4 bases, with 13 bases separating them. Germline V gene sequence: CDR1 MNHEY, CDR2 SMNVEV (reference sequence). CDR3 size: 14 residues. CDR3 residues: CASSWRGRGYGYTF. CDR3 sequence (DNA): TGTGCCAGCAGTTGGCGGGGCCGGGGCTATGGCTACACCTTC.

This chain links TRBV2 with TRBJ2-2; D possibly corresponds to TRBD2 (6 bases). Per the germline V gene, CDR1 is SNHLY and CDR2 is FYNNEI. Trimming shortened V by 8 bases and J by 5 bases, and 15 bases separated the two germline ends. The CDR3 covers 14 residues. The CDR3 reads CASWGTGGTGELFF. The CDR3 nucleotides read TGTGCCAGCTGGGGGACTGGGGGGACCGGGGAGCTGTTTTTT.

This clone was detected only once. The chain carries TRBV11-3 and TRBJ2-3; tentatively, D is TRBD1 or TRBD2 (5 bases each). In germline, CDR1 is SGHNT, CDR2 YENEEA. V was cut by 4 bases and J by 5 bases, with 13 bases left in between. The CDR3 sequence is 14 residues long. CDR3 sequence reads: CASSSRGSGDTQYF. Written as DNA, the CDR3 is TGTGCCAGCAGCTCGAGGGGAAGTGGAGATACGCAGTATTTT.

This rearrangement joins TRBV7-9 to TRBJ2-6; 8 nucleotides agree with TRBD1. Germline CDR1 is SEHNR and CDR2 is FQNEAQ (reference sequence). V lost 5 bases to trimming and J lost 0 bases; unmatched junction nucleotides: 9. The CDR3 length is 18 residues. This CDR3 reads CASSRLGQGNSGANVLTF. The CDR3 DNA reads as TGTGCCAGCAGCCGCCTAGGACAGGGTAACTCTGGGGCCAACGTCCTGACTTTC.

This clone showed up just a few times. The chain is built from TRBV6-1 and TRBJ1-2; D possibly corresponds to TRBD1 (5 bases). Germline lookup yields CDR1 MNHNS and CDR2 SASEGT. CDR3 length equals 13 residues. V lost 1 base to trimming and J lost 8 bases, with 11 bases between them. The CDR3 DNA reads TGTGCCAGCAGTGAAGGCAGGGTAAGAGGCTACACCTTC. Its translation is CASSEGRVRGYTF.

The count of this clone is one. The chain employs TRBV30 and TRBJ1-2; D uncertain. Germline CDR1 and CDR2: GTSNPN and SVGIG (reference sequence). V lost 5 bases to trimming and J lost 3 bases, with 7 bases between them. The CDR3 is 11 residues long. The CDR3 loop is CAWSRDYGYTF. The CDR3 coding sequence is TGTGCCTGGTCAAGAGACTATGGCTACACCTTC.

The chain carries TRBV6-6 and TRBJ1-1; D is unclear. This CDR3 contains 15 residues. Per the germline V gene, CDR1 is MNHNY and CDR2 is SVGAGI (reference sequence). V lost 5 bases, J lost 1 base, and 14 bases lay in between. CDR3 loop: CASSHRRGANTEAFF. The CDR3 coding sequence is TGTGCCAGCAGTCACCGGCGGGGAGCGAACACTGAAGCTTTCTTT.

In the case of this clone: At one end, the junction sequence differs from germline, possibly due to a read error. The CDR3 nucleotides are TGTGCCACCAGCGGTGGAGGGGGATTCTATGGCTACACCTTC. It is translated as CATSGGGGFYGYTF. The chain recombines TRBV5-4 with TRBJ1-2, with TRBD1 as a possible D gene (6 bases). The CDR3 spans 14 residues. Germline CDR1 is SGHNT and CDR2 is YYREEE (reference sequence).

V and J are TRBV6-6 and TRBJ2-3; 8 nucleotides match TRBD1. The junction had 9 bases not matched to a gene; V was cut back by 5 bases and J by 2 bases. CDR1 MNHNY and CDR2 SVGAGI come from the germline V gene (reference sequence). This CDR3 comprises 16 residues. CDR3 protein: CASSRTGTGYTDTQYF. CDR3 sequence (DNA): TGTGCCAGCAGTCGAACCGGGACAGGATACACAGATACGCAGTATTTT.